This entry describes one T cell receptor beta chain. Its antigen specificity is not known. The input lacks base qualities; no much larger clone sits a single base away. This sample was included in a study of blood T cell repertoires in COVID-19 (TCRdb year 2020). Context from the whole study: The collaborator samples originated in the United States, Italy and Spain and spanned the acute and convalescent phases of COVID-19. Deeply sampled blood TCRbeta repertoires from subjects exposed to, actively infected with, or recovered from COVID-19 were included in the dataset. Where available, HLA class I and class II types were taken from metadata supplied by the sample provider and were not determined by assay-based typing. Samples came from the ongoing ImmuneRACE study (first 160 participants) plus 1,254 subjects from 6 global collaborators. A de-identified subject ID, COVID-19 status, age in years and sex were almost always included in the sample metadata. A freely available public database, intended as a resource for researchers studying the immune response to SARS-CoV-2, is where the repertoires were released. The prospective study material was composed of cDNA or gDNA derived from T cells, B-cell-depleted T cells, or PBMCs.

TCRbeta CDR3 regions were amplified from genomic DNA by means of the immunoSEQ Assay, a bias-controlled multiplex PCR. The source study handled its data this way. Nucleated cell counts per sample were estimated from amplification of reference gene primers within the assay. Sequence reads were collapsed and filtered to measure the absolute abundance of every unique TCRbeta CDR3 rearrangement. Productive Simpson clonality was computed per sample as the square root of Simpson's diversity index over productive rearrangements. TCRdb carries this immuneACCESS record with in-frame sequences only. Its versions omit some clonotypes, under half of them owing to an unresolved V gene in the studies checked, with the rest unexplained. V, J and clone size derive from that table, while D and trimming were established from the DNA sequence. In all, the sample holds about 330,000 clones, and 85% to 90% of those were seen once. The ten most abundant clones make up about 10% of the sample.

V trim: 9 bases; J trim: 4 bases; unmatched bases: 11. The CDR3 starts with the cysteine, ends with the phenylalanine, and has 15 residues. This entry keeps only the CDR3 DNA: 45 bases, framed from base 1. Reading the germline V gene gives CDR1 KGHDR and CDR2 SFDVKD. Enrolling through a virtual design, the prospective study's participants ranged in age from roughly 18 to 95 years and lived across 20 to 25 United States geographic areas. To assign participants to cohorts, the prospective study relied on clinical history that participants themselves reported in a screening survey and a study questionnaire. ImmuneRACE Cohort 3 recovered participants were defined by two consecutive negative NP/OP PCR tests, healthcare professional clearance, or symptom resolution. Each participant in the prospective study had whole blood, serum and a nasopharyngeal or oropharyngeal swab collected by mobile phlebotomists. Additional blood draws and questionnaires over an approximately two-month period could optionally be provided by prospective study participants. Prospective study blood samples were shipped either frozen or at room temperature before DNA extraction.

What the authors observed across the whole study: How much clinical and demographic metadata was included differed by source and by participant, and the metadata was provided uncurated.

The receptor chain draws on TRBV24-1 and TRBJ2-1; TRBD1 lines up with 7 middle nucleotides. This receptor was taken from a woman younger than 35 who had recovered from COVID-19. The sequenced material came from PBMCs or T cells enriched from blood (not recorded which). The DNA sequence is TGTGCCACCGGAGCCGGGACAGTACCATACAATGAGCAGTTCTTC. Protein translation: CATGAGTVPYNEQFF.